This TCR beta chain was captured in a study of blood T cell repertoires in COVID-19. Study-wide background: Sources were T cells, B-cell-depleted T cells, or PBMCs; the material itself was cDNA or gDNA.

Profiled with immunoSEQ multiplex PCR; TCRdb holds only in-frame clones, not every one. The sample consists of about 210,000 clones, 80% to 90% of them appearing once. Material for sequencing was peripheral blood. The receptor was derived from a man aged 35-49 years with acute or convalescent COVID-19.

This CDR3 reads CAIKRTGGQETQYF. The CDR3 DNA reads as TGTGCCATCAAGCGGACAGGGGGCCAAGAGACCCAGTACTTC. The chain recombines TRBV10-3 with TRBJ2-5, with 10 nucleotides matching TRBD1. The V segment lost 7 bases and the J segment 1 base; nucleotides outside the gene matches: 3. Germline CDR1 is ENHRY and CDR2 is SYGVKD. The CDR3 is 14 amino acids.